This TCR beta chain was documented in a study of a mutant IDH1 vaccine in newly diagnosed glioma. Study information: Vaccines were begun 4-6 weeks after radiotherapy alone, or with temozolomide cycles. Patients arrived already treated with radiotherapy, temozolomide, or both, most having had both.

The table came from immunoSEQ multiplex PCR; TCRdb's copy has only in-frame clones and leaves some out. The repertoire holds tens of thousands of clones, with approximately 89% as singletons. This sample's time point: week 23, last vaccination. It was 300 ug of mutant IDH1 20-mer peptide that made up each vaccine dose, given with topical imiquimod. With regard to this clone: What it binds is unknown.

The CDR3 has 14 amino acids. The junction had 1 base not matched to a gene; V was cut back by 0 bases and J by 3 bases. Germline V gene lookup returns CDR1 SGHRS and CDR2 YFSETQ. J is TRBJ1-2 and V is TRBV5-1; 8 nucleotides align to TRBD1. Sequencing was performed on PBMCs, taken from a glioma patient whose treatment included an IDH1 peptide vaccine. The receptor was derived from a woman in her forties or fifties with glioma. The CDR3 DNA follows: TGCGCCAGCAGCTTGGCACAGGGGGACTATGGCTACACCTTC. This translates into CASSLAQGDYGYTF.